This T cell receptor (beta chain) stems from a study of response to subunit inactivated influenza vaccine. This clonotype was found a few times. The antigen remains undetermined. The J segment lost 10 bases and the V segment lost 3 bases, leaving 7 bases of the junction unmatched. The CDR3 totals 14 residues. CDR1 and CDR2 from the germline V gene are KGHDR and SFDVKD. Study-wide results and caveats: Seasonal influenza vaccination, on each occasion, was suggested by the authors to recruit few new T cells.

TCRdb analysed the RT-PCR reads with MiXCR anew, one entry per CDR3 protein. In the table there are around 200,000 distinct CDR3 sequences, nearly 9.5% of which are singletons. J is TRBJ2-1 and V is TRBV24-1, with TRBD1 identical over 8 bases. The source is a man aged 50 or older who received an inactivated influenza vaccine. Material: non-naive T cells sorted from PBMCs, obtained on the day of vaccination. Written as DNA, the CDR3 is TGTGCCACCAGTGATGCCAACCGGGACAGGGAGCAGTTCTTC. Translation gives CATSDANRDREQFF.